These T cell receptor beta chains were read from a single sample in a study of blood T cell repertoires in COVID-19. Method: immunoSEQ multiplex PCR; TCRdb's copy keeps in-frame clones and lacks some. This repertoire shows approximately 230,000 clones, around 86% found once; its top ten account for around 2.2%. What was sequenced was peripheral blood. The receptors derive from a man aged 25 to 40 who had recovered from COVID-19. The conserved cysteine and the conserved F or W are not part of the CDR3 here. A D gene is named only where the DNA matches it firmly.

CDR3 protein: ASSQASRGFEQY
V gene: TRBV3-1/TRBV3-2
D gene: .
J gene: TRBJ2-7

CDR3 protein: ASSSTGYTEAF
V gene: TRBV5-1
D gene: .
J gene: TRBJ1-1

CDR3 protein: ASSLWGRSSYNSPLH
V gene: TRBV28
D gene: .
J gene: TRBJ1-6

CDR3 protein: ASSVGGQYYNEQF
V gene: TRBV9
D gene: .
J gene: TRBJ2-1

CDR3 protein: ASSKQAHQETQY
V gene: TRBV6-5
D gene: .
J gene: TRBJ2-5

CDR3 protein: ASAGLFSSYNEQF
V gene: TRBV6-5
D gene: TRBD2
J gene: TRBJ2-1

CDR3 protein: ASSFYRGRSPEAF
V gene: TRBV5-1
D gene: TRBD1
J gene: TRBJ1-1

CDR3 protein: ASSSYRDNYEQY
V gene: TRBV7-2
D gene: .
J gene: TRBJ2-7

CDR3 protein: ASSGGIGEGVSGNTIY
V gene: TRBV7-6
D gene: .
J gene: TRBJ1-3

CDR3 protein: ASSLAFRSGGRSDTQY
V gene: TRBV5-1
D gene: TRBD2
J gene: TRBJ2-3

CDR3 protein: ASSSISGGQF
V gene: TRBV6-2/TRBV6-3
D gene: TRBD2
J gene: TRBJ2-1

CDR3 protein: ASSRQGEGYGYT
V gene: TRBV2
D gene: TRBD1
J gene: TRBJ1-2

CDR3 protein: ASSYRQGENGYT
V gene: TRBV6-5
D gene: TRBD1
J gene: TRBJ1-2

CDR3 protein: ASSRGNQPQH
V gene: TRBV19
D gene: .
J gene: TRBJ1-5

CDR3 protein: ASRRDGTDTQY
V gene: TRBV28
D gene: .
J gene: TRBJ2-3